The rows below give T cell receptor beta chains drawn from one sample of a study of PD-L1 blockade in urothelial cancer. Measured with immunoSEQ multiplex PCR; TCRdb has only the in-frame clones, and not every one. This table has about 120,000 clones, more than 85% appearing once. The material sequenced was PBMCs, taken around atezolizumab (anti-PD-L1) treatment. Receptors originate from a man in his sixties with urothelial cancer. The CDR3 runs from the conserved cysteine through the conserved F or W. D genes are given only for firm matches. Clone size, where shown, is once, few, many, or a class for clones that have expanded.

j_call: TRBJ1-4
clone_size: -
v_call: TRBV6-1
cdr3_length: 15
d_call: TRBD1
cdr3_nt: TGTGCCAGCAGGGCACTCCAGGGGGGACATGAAAAACTGTTTTTT
cdr3_aa: CASRALQGGHEKLFF

j_call: TRBJ1-5
clone_size: -
v_call: TRBV19
cdr3_length: 14
d_call: TRBD1
cdr3_nt: TGTGCCAGTAGTAACAGGGGGCGGGATCAGCCCCAGCATTTT
cdr3_aa: CASSNRGRDQPQHF

j_call: TRBJ2-3
clone_size: -
v_call: TRBV11-2
cdr3_length: 16
d_call: -
cdr3_nt: TGTGCCAGCAGCTTCTTCTCGCAGATCGGCACAGATACGCAGTATTTT
cdr3_aa: CASSFFSQIGTDTQYF

j_call: TRBJ2-3
clone_size: -
v_call: TRBV7-2
cdr3_length: 16
d_call: -
cdr3_nt: TGTGCCAGCAGCTTAGGGACTCTCCCGGTCGCAGATACGCAGTATTTT
cdr3_aa: CASSLGTLPVADTQYF

j_call: TRBJ1-1
clone_size: -
v_call: TRBV12-1
cdr3_length: 14
d_call: -
cdr3_nt: TGTGCCAGCAGCAGGGGGCCAAAGAACACTGAAGCTTTCTTT
cdr3_aa: CASSRGPKNTEAFF

j_call: TRBJ2-4
clone_size: -
v_call: TRBV14
cdr3_length: 14
d_call: TRBD2
cdr3_nt: TGTGCCAGCAGCCAATATTCCCGGGAGGACATTCAGTACTTC
cdr3_aa: CASSQYSREDIQYF

j_call: TRBJ2-3
clone_size: -
v_call: TRBV7-9
cdr3_length: 17
d_call: TRBD2
cdr3_nt: TGTGCCAGCAGCCCACGAAGCGGGAGGAAGGATGCAGATACGCAGTATTTT
cdr3_aa: CASSPRSGRKDADTQYF

j_call: TRBJ2-3
clone_size: -
v_call: TRBV7-2
cdr3_length: 16
d_call: TRBD2
cdr3_nt: TGTGCCAGCAATTCGGCGGGAGGAAAGTTTTCGGATACGCAGTATTTT
cdr3_aa: CASNSAGGKFSDTQYF

j_call: TRBJ2-5
clone_size: -
v_call: TRBV11-3
cdr3_length: 15
d_call: -
cdr3_nt: TGTGCCAGCAGCTTCCCAGGGGCTGGAGAAGAGACCCAGTACTTC
cdr3_aa: CASSFPGAGEETQYF

j_call: TRBJ2-7
clone_size: once
v_call: TRBV4-1
cdr3_length: 15
d_call: TRBD2
cdr3_nt: TGCGCCAGCAGCCGCGGACTAGCGGGCTCCTACGAGCAGTACTTC
cdr3_aa: CASSRGLAGSYEQYF

j_call: TRBJ1-2
clone_size: -
v_call: TRBV7-9
cdr3_length: 14
d_call: -
cdr3_nt: TGTGCCAGCAGCTTAGGTGCGGGGTTCTATGGCTACACCTTC
cdr3_aa: CASSLGAGFYGYTF

j_call: TRBJ1-3
clone_size: -
v_call: TRBV2
cdr3_length: 16
d_call: -
cdr3_nt: TGTGCCAGCAGGGAGGCGGAGGCGAGCTCTGGAAACACCATATATTTT
cdr3_aa: CASREAEASSGNTIYF

j_call: TRBJ2-1
clone_size: -
v_call: TRBV27
cdr3_length: 15
d_call: -
cdr3_nt: TGTGCCAGCAGTCCCGAGGGGGTGATCTACAATGAGCAGTTCTTC
cdr3_aa: CASSPEGVIYNEQFF